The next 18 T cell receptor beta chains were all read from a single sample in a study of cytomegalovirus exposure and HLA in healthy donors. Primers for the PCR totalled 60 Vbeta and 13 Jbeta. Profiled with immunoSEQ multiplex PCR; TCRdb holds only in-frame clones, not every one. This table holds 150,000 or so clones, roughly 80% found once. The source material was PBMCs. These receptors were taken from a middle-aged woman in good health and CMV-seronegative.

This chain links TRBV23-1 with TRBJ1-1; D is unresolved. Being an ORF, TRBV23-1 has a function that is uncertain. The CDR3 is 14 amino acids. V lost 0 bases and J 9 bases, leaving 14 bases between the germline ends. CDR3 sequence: CASSQSTSGNKAFF. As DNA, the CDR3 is TGCGCCAGCAGTCAATCAACGTCGGGGAACAAAGCTTTCTTT.

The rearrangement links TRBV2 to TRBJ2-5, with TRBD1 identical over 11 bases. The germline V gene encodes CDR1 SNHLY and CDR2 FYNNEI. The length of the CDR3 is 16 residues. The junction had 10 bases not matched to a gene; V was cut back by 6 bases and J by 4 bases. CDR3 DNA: TGTGCCAGCAGGGACGGGACAGGGGGACGTTTAGAGACCCAGTACTTC. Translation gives CASRDGTGGRLETQYF.

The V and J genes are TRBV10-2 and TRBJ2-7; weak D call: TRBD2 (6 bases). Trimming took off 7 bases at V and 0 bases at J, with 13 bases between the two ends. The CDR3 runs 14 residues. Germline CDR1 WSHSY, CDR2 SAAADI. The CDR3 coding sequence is TGCGCCAGCACGTCTAGCGCCAGCTCCTACGAGCAGTACTTC. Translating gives CASTSSASSYEQYF.

CDR3 protein: CSVGDRVNTEAFF. The CDR3 DNA reads TGCAGCGTTGGGGACAGGGTCAACACTGAAGCTTTCTTT. The chain links TRBV29-1 to TRBJ1-1, with 9 bases aligning to TRBD1. The CDR3 is 13 amino acids. The germline gives CDR1 SQVTM, CDR2 ANQGSEA. V was clipped by 4 bases and J by 2 bases; unmatched bases: 2.

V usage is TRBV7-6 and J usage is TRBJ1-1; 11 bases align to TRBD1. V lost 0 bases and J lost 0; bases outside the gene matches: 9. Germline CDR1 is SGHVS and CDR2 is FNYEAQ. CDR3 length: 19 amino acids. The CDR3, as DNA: TGTGCCAGCAGCTTAGCACCTGGGACAGGGGGACCAATGAACACTGAAGCTTTCTTT. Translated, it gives CASSLAPGTGGPMNTEAFF. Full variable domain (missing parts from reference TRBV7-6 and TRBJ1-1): GAGVSQSPRYKVTKRGQDVALRCDPISGHVSLYWYRQALGQGPEFLTYFNYEAQQDKSGLPNDRFSAERPEGSISTLTIQRTEQRDSAMYRCASSLAPGTGGPMNTEAFFGQGTRLTVV.

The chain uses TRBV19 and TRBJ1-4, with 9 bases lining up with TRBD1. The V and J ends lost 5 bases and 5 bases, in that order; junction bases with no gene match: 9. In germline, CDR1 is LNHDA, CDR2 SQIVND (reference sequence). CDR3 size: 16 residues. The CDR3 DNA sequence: TGTGCCAGTAGTGCCACCGGGACAGGGAACAATGAAAAACTGTTTTTT. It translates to CASSATGTGNNEKLFF.

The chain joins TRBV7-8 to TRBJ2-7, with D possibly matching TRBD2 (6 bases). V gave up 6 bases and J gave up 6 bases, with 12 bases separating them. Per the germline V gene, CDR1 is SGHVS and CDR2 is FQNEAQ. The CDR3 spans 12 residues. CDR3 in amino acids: CASRPSVGEQYF. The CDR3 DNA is TGTGCCAGCAGGCCTAGCGTTGGCGAGCAGTACTTC.

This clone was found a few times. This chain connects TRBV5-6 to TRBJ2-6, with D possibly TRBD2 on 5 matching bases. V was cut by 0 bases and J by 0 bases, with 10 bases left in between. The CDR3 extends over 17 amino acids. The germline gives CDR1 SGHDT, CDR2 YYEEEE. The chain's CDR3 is CASSLGWGASGANVLTF. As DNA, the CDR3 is TGTGCCAGCAGCTTGGGATGGGGAGCCTCTGGGGCCAACGTCCTGACTTTC.

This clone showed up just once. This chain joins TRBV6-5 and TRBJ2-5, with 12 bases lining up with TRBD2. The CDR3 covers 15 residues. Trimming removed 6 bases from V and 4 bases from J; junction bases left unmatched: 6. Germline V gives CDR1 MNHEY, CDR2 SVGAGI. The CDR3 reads CASRTGLAGLETQYF. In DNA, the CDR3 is TGTGCCAGCAGGACCGGACTAGCGGGATTAGAGACCCAGTACTTC.

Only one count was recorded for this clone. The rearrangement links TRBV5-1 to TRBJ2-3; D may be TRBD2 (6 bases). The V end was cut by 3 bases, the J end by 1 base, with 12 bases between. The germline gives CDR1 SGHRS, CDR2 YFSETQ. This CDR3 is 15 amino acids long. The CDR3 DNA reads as TGCGCCAGCAGCTCCACGACGGGAGGCACAGATACGCAGTATTTT. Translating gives CASSSTTGGTDTQYF.

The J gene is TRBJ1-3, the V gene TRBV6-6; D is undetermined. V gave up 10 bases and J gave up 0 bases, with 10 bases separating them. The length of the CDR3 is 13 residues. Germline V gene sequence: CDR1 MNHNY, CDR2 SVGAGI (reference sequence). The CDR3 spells CAIGESSGNTIYF. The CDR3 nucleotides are TGTGCCATCGGGGAATCCTCTGGAAACACCATATATTTT.

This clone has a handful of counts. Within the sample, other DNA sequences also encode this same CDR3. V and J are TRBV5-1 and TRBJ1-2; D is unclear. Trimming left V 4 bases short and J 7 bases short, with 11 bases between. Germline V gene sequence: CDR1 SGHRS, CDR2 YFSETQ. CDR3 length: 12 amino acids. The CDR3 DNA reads TGCGCCAGCAGCCTGGAGGGAGGTGGCTACACCTTC. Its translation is CASSLEGGGYTF.

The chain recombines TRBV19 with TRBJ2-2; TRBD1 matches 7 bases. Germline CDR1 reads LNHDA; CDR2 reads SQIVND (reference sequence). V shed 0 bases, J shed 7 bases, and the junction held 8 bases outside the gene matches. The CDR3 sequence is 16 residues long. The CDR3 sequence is CASSIDPRQGIGELFF. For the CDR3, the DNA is TGTGCCAGTAGTATAGATCCCAGACAGGGAATCGGGGAGCTGTTTTTT. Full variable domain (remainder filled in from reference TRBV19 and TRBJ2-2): DGGITQSPKYLFRKEGQNVTLSCEQNLNHDAMYWYRQDPGQGLRLIYYSQIVNDFQKGDIAEGYSVSREKKESFPLTVTSAQKNPTAFYLCASSIDPRQGIGELFFGEGSRLTVL.

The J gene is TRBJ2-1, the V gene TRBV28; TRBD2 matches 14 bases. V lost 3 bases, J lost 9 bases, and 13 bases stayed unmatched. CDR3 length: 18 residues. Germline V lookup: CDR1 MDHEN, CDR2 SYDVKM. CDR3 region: CASSLDPLGLAGVGEQFF. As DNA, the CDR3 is TGTGCCAGCAGTTTGGATCCTCTGGGACTAGCGGGAGTGGGTGAGCAGTTCTTC.

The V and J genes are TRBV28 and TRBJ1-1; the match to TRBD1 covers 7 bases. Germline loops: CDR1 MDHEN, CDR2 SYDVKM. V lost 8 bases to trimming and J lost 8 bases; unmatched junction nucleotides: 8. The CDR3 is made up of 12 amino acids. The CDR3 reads CASPDRSGEAFF. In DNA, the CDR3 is TGTGCCAGCCCGGACAGGTCTGGGGAAGCTTTCTTT.

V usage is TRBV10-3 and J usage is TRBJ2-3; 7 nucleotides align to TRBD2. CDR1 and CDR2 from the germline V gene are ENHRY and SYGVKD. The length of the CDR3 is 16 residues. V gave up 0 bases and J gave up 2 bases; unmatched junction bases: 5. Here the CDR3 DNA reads TGTGCCATCAGTGAGTCGCCGGGACTAAACACAGATACGCAGTATTTT. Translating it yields CAISESPGLNTDTQYF.

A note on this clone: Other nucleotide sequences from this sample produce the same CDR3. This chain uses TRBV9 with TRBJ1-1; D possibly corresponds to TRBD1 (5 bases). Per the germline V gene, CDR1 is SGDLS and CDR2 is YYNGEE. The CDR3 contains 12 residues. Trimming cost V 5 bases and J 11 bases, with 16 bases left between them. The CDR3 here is CASSEPGRNAFF. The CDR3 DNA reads TGTGCCAGCAGTGAACCAGGGAGGAATGCTTTCTTT.

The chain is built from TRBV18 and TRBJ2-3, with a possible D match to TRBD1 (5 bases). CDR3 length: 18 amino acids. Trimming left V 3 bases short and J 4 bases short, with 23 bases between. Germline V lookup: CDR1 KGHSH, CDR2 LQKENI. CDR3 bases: TGTGCCAGCTCACCCCTCAGCATGGCAGGGTCGGCAGCAGATACGCAGTATTTT. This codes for CASSPLSMAGSAADTQYF.